Presented here are 9 T cell receptor beta chains from one specimen sequenced in a study of early T cells in non-severe SARS-CoV-2 infection. A single record per CDR3 protein comes from TCRdb applying MiXCR to the 5' RACE reads. The sample contains some 75,000 distinct CDR3 sequences, about an eighth of which appear only once. Sequenced material: whole blood. The receptors here all came from an adult who was a healthcare worker with PCR-confirmed SARS-CoV-2 infection or an uninfected control (not recorded which).

This clonotype was detected only a few times. The CDR3 region is CAWSDTQTGGSYEQYF. The CDR3 DNA reads as TGTGCCTGGAGTGACACTCAGACAGGGGGCTCCTACGAGCAGTACTTC. The chain couples TRBV30 to TRBJ2-7; 9 nucleotides match TRBD1. Germline-derived CDR1 and CDR2 are GTSNPN and SVGIG (reference sequence). There are 16 residues in the CDR3. With V trimmed by 1 base and J by 0 bases, 7 bases remained unmatched.

This clonotype was detected a few times. The chain employs TRBV11-2 and TRBJ1-4; 8 bases match TRBD1. CDR3 length: 15 residues. V lost 4 bases, J lost 6 bases, and 7 bases stayed unmatched. CDR1 and CDR2 (germline): SGHAT, FQNNGV. CDR3 bases: TGTGCCAGCAGCTCGTCGACAGGGGCGGATGAAAAACTGTTTTTT. Residues: CASSSSTGADEKLFF. Full variable domain (rest looked up from reference TRBV11-2 and TRBJ1-4): EAGVAQSPRYKIIEKRQSVAFWCNPISGHATLYWYQQILGQGPKLLIQFQNNGVVDDSQLPKDRFSAERLKGVDSTLKIQPAKLEDSAVYLCASSSSTGADEKLFFGSGTQLSVL.

In its sample, this clonotype was seen many times. The rearrangement links TRBV19 to TRBJ2-6; D is uncertain. Germline loops: CDR1 LNHDA, CDR2 SQIVND (reference sequence). CDR3 length: 16 amino acids. Trimming cost V 1 base and J 0 bases, with 7 bases left between them. CDR3 DNA sequence: TGTGCCAGTAGTATAGGTCGCCACTCTGGGGCCAACGTCCTGACTTTC. Residues: CASSIGRHSGANVLTF.

Note on this clonotype: A much larger clonotype is one base distant, so this may be a read error. V and J are TRBV19 and TRBJ2-4, with D possibly TRBD1 on 8 matching bases. Germline V lookup: CDR1 LNHDA, CDR2 SQIVND (reference sequence). The length of the CDR3 is 15 residues. Trimming removed 5 bases from V and 15 bases from J, with 26 bases in between. The CDR3 nucleotides read TGTGCCAGTAGTTCCCGGGGGGACAGGAGCTCCAATTTGTACTTC. It codes for CASSSRGDRSSNLYF.

This clonotype appeared many times. J is TRBJ1-2 and V is TRBV6-2 or TRBV6-3; 7 bases fit TRBD1. The germline CDR1 and CDR2 sequences are MNHEY and SVGEGT. Germline trimming cut 2 bases from V and 4 bases from J; bases unmatched to any gene: 4. The CDR3 extends over 14 amino acids. The CDR3 sequence: CASSYLGQSYGYTF. Here the CDR3 DNA reads TGTGCCAGCAGTTACCTGGGACAGTCCTATGGCTACACCTTC.

The chain employs TRBV7-9 and TRBJ2-1; 7 bases are a match to TRBD2. Trimming at V came to 1 base and at J to 4 bases, leaving 4 bases not matched to a gene. Germline CDR1 and CDR2: SEHNR and FQNEAQ (reference sequence). This CDR3 region has 15 residues. The CDR3 DNA sequence: TGTGCCAGCAGCTTAGAACTAGCGCTGTACAATGAGCAGTTCTTC. It encodes CASSLELALYNEQFF.

This clonotype appeared many times. The chain uses TRBV7-9 and TRBJ1-2; D gene unclear. Germline assignment: CDR1 SEHNR and CDR2 FQNEAQ (reference sequence). The V gene lost 3 bases and the J gene lost 8 bases, with 13 bases spanning the gap. This CDR3 contains 13 residues. CDR3 nucleotides: TGTGCCAGCAGCTTTATTTCGCCATCCGGCTACACCTTC. Protein sequence: CASSFISPSGYTF.

This sequence joins TRBV20-1 and TRBJ1-4; 11 bases line up with TRBD1. The CDR3 contains 14 residues. The germline V gene has CDR1 DFQATT and CDR2 SNEGSKA (reference sequence). With 1 base clipped from V and 8 bases from J, the junction kept 3 bases outside the gene matches. CDR3 sequence (DNA): TGCAGTGCTAGAGCAAGGACAGGGGGCGAAAAACTGTTTTTT. Residues: CSARARTGGEKLFF.

The chain joins TRBV20-1 to TRBJ2-3, with unresolved D. The germline gives CDR1 DFQATT, CDR2 SNEGSKA (reference sequence). The CDR3 loop spans 12 amino acids. V was cut by 3 bases and J by 4 bases, with 8 bases left in between. CDR3 region: CSASEGPDTQYF. In nucleotides, the CDR3 is TGCAGTGCTAGCGAAGGCCCAGATACGCAGTATTTT.